This note documents a single T cell receptor (beta chain) sequence. This clone's antigen is unknown. Within one base of it there is no much larger clone, and no base qualities were kept. Using a constant-region primer and ProtoScript II reverse transcriptase, TCRbeta-specific cDNA was reverse-transcribed from about 540 ng total RNA. The TCRbeta libraries were prepared through three rounds of nested multiplex PCR following a slightly modified ARM-PCR procedure. Each of the first two PCR rounds ran for approximately 11 cycles and used multiplex TRBV1-TRBV30 forward primers together with a Cbeta reverse primer. Sample barcodes and Illumina adapters were attached in a final 25-cycle PCR using Deep VentR polymerase. Before sequencing, amplicons between 200 and 500 bp were purified from gel using a QIAquick gel extraction kit. An Illumina HiSeq 2500 was used to sequence the TCRbeta amplicons, generating 250-bp paired-end reads. Turning to the authors' computational methods: Trimmomatic v0.33 was used to quality-trim the reads, and FLASH v1.2.11 was used to merge paired reads so that full CDR3 sequences could be recovered. V, D and J germline segments were assigned to the rearranged TCRbeta sequences using MiGEC v1.2.1b. VDJtools v1.0.0 computed clonotype statistics and Shannon-Wiener diversity indices. Except for diversity analysis, only the 250 most abundant clonotypes of each sample were used in subsequent analyses to reduce sampling bias. TCRdb reprocessed the public reads (quality trimming at Q25 with fastp, clone calling with MiXCR) and kept in-frame beta chains. Entries that share a CDR3 protein sequence are merged under the most common genes and DNA. The V and J calls shown here were made by TCRdb, not taken from the authors' results. This sample comprises 250,000 to 350,000 distinct CDR3 sequences, approximately 54% of them detected only once. Together, the top ten hold approximately 15% of the sample.

Trimming takes 3 bases off V and 6 bases off J; junction bases not matched to a gene: 8. The CDR3 covers 15 residues, taking in both the cysteine and the phenylalanine. Just CDR3 DNA is preserved here, 45 bases in frame from base 1. For CDR1 and CDR2, the germline V gene lists MGHRA and YSYEKL. RNA from unsorted whole blood was extracted with TRIzol reagent, and germline DNA was obtained with the DNeasy Blood & Tissue kit. At the time of sampling, the patients had chronic HBV infection and had not received any treatment. Around 4 milliliters of peripheral blood were collected into K2EDTA tubes before surgery. The source of the sample is a study of tumor-infiltrating lymphocytes in primary liver carcinoma (dated by TCRdb to about 2017). Broadly, across the study: Between November 2015 and early 2016, roughly five patients in China with histopathologically diagnosed primary liver carcinoma had their tumors surgically resected. The study combined TCRbeta repertoire sequencing, expression microarrays and whole-exome sequencing across five regions of each liver tumor, with adjacent normal tissue and blood. High reproducibility was observed for the technical replicate repertoires, with mean shared-clone rates roughly 0.89 and correlation coefficients above 0.95. Tumors of the five patients were stage T1-T3 N0M0 with maximum diameters of 4.2 to 10 cm. A total of 35 specimens from 5 patients went through TCRbeta repertoire sequencing, namely 25 tumor regions, 5 adjacent noncancerous liver tissues and 5 peripheral blood samples. Of the five patients (three men and two women, aged 30 to 69 years), four had hepatocellular carcinoma and one had combined HCC and intrahepatic cholangiocarcinoma. Each sample produced about 3.5 to 7.5 million productive TCRbeta reads, and read depth showed no significant difference between tissue types. The paper as a whole reports these results and caveats: Repertoire overlap was found to be higher between tumor regions (mean approximately 36%) than between tumor-adjacent (about 17%) or tumor-blood (about 14%) pairs, consistent with antigen-driven expansion. Bulk unsorted samples precluded comparing CD4+ and CD8+ T cell repertoires. The study included only four to six patients, and the authors note findings should be validated in a larger study. The top 250 clones accounted for a significantly greater share of the repertoire in tumors than in blood (p = 0.039). Because sequencing covered only the TCR beta chain and unpaired alpha chains were not captured, true repertoire diversity is likely underestimated.

This sequence was found in a woman aged 25 to 39 with primary liver carcinoma and hepatitis B virus infection. Here the chain combines TRBV4-1 and TRBJ2-7, with 10 central nucleotides matching TRBD1. The sequencing input was peripheral blood. The CDR3 sequence is CASSQVGDRGLEQYF. Here is the DNA: TGCGCCAGCAGCCAGGTAGGGGACAGGGGCCTCGAGCAGTACTTC.